This T cell receptor beta chain stems from a study of Ad26.COV2.S vaccination and SARS-CoV-2 variants. Study observations and caveats: Once vaccination had occurred, spike-specific CD8+ and CD4+ T cell responses reportedly showed substantial breadth. Measurements of TCR breadth and depth may have given underestimates of the total T cell responses. Greater spike-specific TCR breadth was seen in vaccine recipients than in placebo recipients. The study found similar non-spike TCR breadth in vaccine and placebo recipients.

In regard to this clone: Its cognate antigen is unknown.

Germline V gene lookup returns CDR1 SGHVS and CDR2 FNYEAQ. The CDR3 consists of 16 residues. Trimming removed 3 bases at V and 0 bases at J, with 11 bases between. Profiling relied on immunoSEQ multiplex PCR, and the TCRdb table lists in-frame clones only, not all of them. The sample consists of around 350,000 clones, about 92% of them appearing once. V is TRBV7-6 and J is TRBJ1-4; D unresolved. Sequencing used peripheral blood, obtained after recovery from COVID-19. The receptor comes from a human donor who had recovered from COVID-19. The DNA for the CDR3 is TGTGCCAGCAGCTTTCTTTCTATGGCAACTAATGAAAAACTGTTTTTT. Amino acid sequence: CASSFLSMATNEKLFF.